This T cell receptor (beta chain) was sequenced in a study of siplizumab effects on memory and regulatory T cells. Study conclusions and caveats: Siplizumab brought about a significant reduction in alloreactive sequences traceable to unstimulated CD4+ memory cells.

Clones were sequenced by immunoSEQ multiplex PCR, and TCRdb holds only the in-frame ones, with some missing. The sample has approximately 92,000 clones; around 94% are singletons. In regard to this clone: The antigen is undetermined.

This sequence was found in a human donor in good health. Sequenced input: non-Treg CD4+ T cells sorted from blood.

The DNA for the CDR3 is TGTGCCAGTCAGGTAAACGGGGCTAGCAATCAGCCCCAGCATTTT. This gives the protein CASQVNGASNQPQHF. This chain uses TRBV19 with TRBJ1-5; a possible D gene is TRBD1 (5 bases). V shed 8 bases and J shed 0 bases, with 14 bases lying between them. Germline V CDR1 and CDR2: LNHDA, SQIVND (reference sequence). The CDR3 runs to 15 residues.